This passage covers 24 T cell receptor beta chains from one sample sequenced in a study of T cells in women clearing cervical HPV infection (dated by TCRdb to 2016 to 2018). Receptors were amplified or captured by the immunoSEQ multiplex PCR assay. TCRdb re-hosts the immuneACCESS table, in-frame sequences only. Its copies lack some clones; in the studies checked, an unresolved V gene accounts for under half of them, and the cause for the rest is not known. The sample table includes 35,000 to 45,000 clones. The biggest ten clones account for approximately 1.3% of the sample. Sequencing was done on a sample of blood buffy coat. These receptors were taken from a woman between 18 and 75 years old with a cervical HPV16 infection that either progressed to CIN3+ or cleared (not recorded which).

To note about this clone: The observed sequence ends 3 residues before the CDR3 terminus, with the missing tail filled in from the germline J gene. The chain couples TRBV29-1 to TRBJ1-5; 7 positions agree with TRBD1. V lost 6 bases and J lost 3; bases outside the gene matches: 5. The CDR3 is 13 residues long. Looked up from germline, CDR1 is SQVTM and CDR2 is ANQGSEA. Incomplete CDR3 DNA: TGCAGCGTGCGACAGGGTAACAATCAGCCC. Translated, it gives CSVRQGNNQP. The whole CDR3 sequence is CSVRQGNNQPQHF.

In the case of this clone: The CDR3 is cut off 3 residues early in the read; its end comes from the germline J gene. The V gene is TRBV5-4, the J gene TRBJ2-7, with 9 nucleotides matching TRBD1. With V trimmed by 5 bases and J by 3 bases, 6 bases remained unmatched. The CDR3 has 14 residues. Germline lookup yields CDR1 SGHNT and CDR2 YYREEE (reference sequence). The CDR3 is CASSGTGFFYEQYF. The DNA read from the CDR3 is TGTGCCAGCAGTGGGACAGGGTTTTTCTACGAG.

Notes on this clone: The CDR3 end lies 3 residues beyond the end of the read and is filled in from the germline J gene. The chain links TRBV5-1 to TRBJ1-6, with 8 bases identical to TRBD1. The CDR3 length is 17 residues. V trimming: 0 bases; J trimming: 7 bases; junction bases outside the gene matches: 9. Per germline, CDR1 SGHRS and CDR2 YFSETQ. The CDR3 loop is CASSLAGQAAGNSPLHF. CDR3 bases read: TGCGCCAGCAGCTTGGCGGGACAGGCAGCGGGGAATTCACCC.

Concerning this clone itself: The read gets to within 3 residues of the CDR3 end, and the germline J gene fills in the rest. The chain uses TRBV10-3 and TRBJ1-5; 7 positions agree with TRBD1. CDR1 and CDR2 from the germline V gene are ENHRY and SYGVKD. J gave up 3 bases and V 7 bases, and 3 bases lay outside the gene matches. This CDR3 is 13 amino acids long. The DNA read from the CDR3 is TGTGCCATCAAAGGACAGGACAATCAGCCC. Its translation: CAIKGQDNQP. The complete CDR3 reads CAIKGQDNQPQHF.

Of note for this clone: The observed sequence ends 3 residues before the CDR3 terminus, with the missing tail filled in from the germline J gene. This chain joins TRBV20-1 and TRBJ2-1, with TRBD2 identical over 10 bases. Germline CDR1 reads DFQATT; CDR2 reads SNEGSKA (reference sequence). The V segment lost 5 bases and the J segment 6 bases; nucleotides outside the gene matches: 7. This CDR3 has 14 residues. CDR3 bases read: TGCAGTGCTTATAGCGGGAGGTCGGGCAATGAG. Translating gives CSAYSGRSGNE. The full CDR3 protein is CSAYSGRSGNEQFF.

Concerning this clone: The read finishes 3 residues shy of the CDR3 end, and the germline J gene is used to complete it. J is TRBJ2-3 and V is TRBV10-1; the match to TRBD1 covers 7 bases. Germline-derived CDR1 and CDR2 are WNHNN and SYGVQD (reference sequence). Germline trimming cut 6 bases from V and 2 bases from J; bases unmatched to any gene: 2. The CDR3 sequence is 13 residues long. The CDR3 DNA, read in part, is TGCGCCAGCAGCACAGGGGACACAGATACG. It is translated as CASSTGDTDT. The entire CDR3 protein is CASSTGDTDTQYF.

Turning to this clone: The CDR3 is cut off 3 residues early in the read; its end comes from the germline J gene. The gene calls are TRBV20-1 and TRBJ2-1; 8 nucleotides match TRBD2. Germline trimming cut 3 bases from V and 3 bases from J; bases unmatched to any gene: 4. The CDR3 contains 14 residues. CDR1 and CDR2 (germline): DFQATT, SNEGSKA (reference sequence). The CDR3 loop is CSASGRGNYNEQFF. Incomplete CDR3 DNA: TGCAGTGCTAGCGGGAGGGGGAACTACAATGAG.

This CDR3 reads CASSPIQWGGNTEAFF. The sequenced CDR3 bases are TGTGCCAGCTCACCAATCCAGTGGGGGGGAAACACTGAA. V gene TRBV18 combines with J gene TRBJ1-1; a weak D match, TRBD1 (5 bases). From the germline J gene comes the end of the CDR3, since the read stops 3 residues before it. Germline CDR1 reads KGHSH; CDR2 reads LQKENI. The CDR3 extends over 16 amino acids. V was shortened by 2 bases and J by 2 bases, with 15 bases between the two germline ends.

Comments on this clone: The read comes to an end 3 residues before the CDR3 does, leaving the germline J gene to fill in the end. This chain connects TRBV5-1 to TRBJ2-2, with D possibly matching TRBD2 (7 bases). CDR3 size: 15 residues. Germline V gene lookup returns CDR1 SGHRS and CDR2 YFSETQ. The germline V and J ends were trimmed by 5 bases and 7 bases, with 18 bases remaining between them. CDR3 DNA (partial): TGCGCCAGCAGTTACGGACTAGAGGGGGTCGGGGAG. Amino acid sequence: CASSYGLEGVGE. Given in full, the CDR3 is CASSYGLEGVGELFF.

Remarks on this clone: The CDR3 goes on 3 residues after the read ends, and that part is filled in from the germline J gene. The chain has TRBV5-4 and TRBJ2-7; D is unclear. Germline V gene lookup returns CDR1 SGHNT and CDR2 YYREEE (reference sequence). The CDR3 covers 14 residues. V was clipped by 0 bases and J by 2 bases, with 9 bases between them. The CDR3 region is CASSLAGAPYEQYF. The CDR3 bases that were read are TGTGCCAGCAGCTTGGCAGGCGCTCCCTACGAG. The full variable domain, its missing parts supplied by reference TRBV5-4 and TRBJ2-7, is ETGVTQSPTHLIKTRGQQVTLRCSSQSGHNTVSWYQQALGQGPQFIFQYYREEENGRGNFPPRFSGLQFPNYSSELNVNALELDDSALYLCASSLAGAPYEQYFGPGTRLTVT.

Comment on this clone: Coverage ceases 3 residues before the CDR3 finishes, and the germline J gene fills in the end. This chain links TRBV4-1 with TRBJ2-5, with D unresolved. Germline V gene data show CDR1 as MGHRA and CDR2 as YSYEKL. Deletions cut 0 bases from V and 5 bases from J, with 13 bases between. The CDR3 totals 15 residues. The part of the CDR3 DNA that was read is TGCGCCAGCAGCCAAGATTCTCAGTCATTCGAGACC. As protein: CASSQDSQSFET. The whole CDR3 sequence reads CASSQDSQSFETQYF.

Comments on this clone: The CDR3 is cut off 3 residues early in the read; its end comes from the germline J gene. This chain uses TRBV20-1 with TRBJ2-1; TRBD2 agrees at 14 bases. V shed 5 bases and J 6 bases; nucleotides not matched to a gene: 6. Germline lookup yields CDR1 DFQATT and CDR2 SNEGSKA (reference sequence). This CDR3 is built from 15 residues. This CDR3 is CSASGLAGGVNEQFF. CDR3 bases read: TGCAGTGCTTCTGGACTAGCGGGAGGAGTCAATGAG.

Details on this clone: The sequenced fragment ends 3 residues before the CDR3 boundary, so the rest is inferred from the germline J gene. The chain recombines TRBV2 with TRBJ2-6; 7 bases map to TRBD2. The CDR3 length is 19 residues. Trimming took 11 bases from V and 0 from J; bases not matched to a gene: 19. Germline V gene sequence: CDR1 SNHLY, CDR2 FYNNEI. Partial CDR3 DNA: TGTGCCTTCTCGACCCCTTCCGCGGGAGCCCCCTCTGGGGCCAACGTC. Its translation: CAFSTPSAGAPSGANV. The CDR3, in full, reads CAFSTPSAGAPSGANVLTF.

Regarding this clone: At one of its ends the junction is not consistent with the germline gene, which may arise from a read error. Coverage ceases 3 residues before the CDR3 finishes, and the germline J gene fills in the end. This CDR3 is also generated by other DNA sequences in the sample. The chain has TRBV18 and TRBJ1-3; maybe TRBD1 (5 bases). Germline lookup yields CDR1 KGHSH and CDR2 LQKENI. This CDR3 region has 15 residues. CDR3 loop: CASSPQGESGNTIYF. CDR3 bases read: TGTGCCAGCTCACCACAAGGGGAATCTGGAAACACG.

Regarding this clone: Coverage ceases 3 residues before the CDR3 finishes, and the germline J gene fills in the end. The rearrangement links TRBV5-1 to TRBJ2-6, with a possible D match to TRBD1 (6 bases). The germline V gene encodes CDR1 SGHRS and CDR2 YFSETQ. The CDR3 runs to 17 residues. Trimming cost V 0 bases and J 0 bases, with 10 bases left between them. The CDR3 is CASSLARTVSGANVLTF. The CDR3 DNA, read in part, is TGCGCCAGCAGCTTGGCCAGGACAGTCTCTGGGGCCAACGTC. Full variable domain (missing parts from reference TRBV5-1 and TRBJ2-6): KAGVTQTPRYLIKTRGQQVTLSCSPISGHRSVSWYQQTPGQGLQFLFEYFSETQRNKGNFPGRFSGRQFSNSRSEMNVSTLELGDSALYLCASSLARTVSGANVLTFGAGSRLTVL.

Concerning this clone itself: The sequence runs out 3 residues before the end of the CDR3; the remainder is reconstructed from the germline J gene. This rearrangement joins TRBV2 to TRBJ2-1; the match to TRBD2 covers 9 bases. This CDR3 comprises 15 residues. Germline CDR1 and CDR2: SNHLY and FYNNEI. J was trimmed by 5 bases and V by 3 bases; bases with no gene match: 5. The CDR3: CASSEGVAGDNEQFF. The CDR3 bases that were read are TGTGCCAGCAGTGAGGGAGTAGCGGGGGACAATGAG.

A note on this clone: The read terminates 3 residues ahead of where the CDR3 ends, so the germline J gene completes it. The V gene is TRBV7-2, the J gene TRBJ2-7; 8 bases line up with TRBD1. The CDR3 extends over 13 amino acids. CDR1 is SGHTA and CDR2 is FQGNSA in the germline V gene. The V and J ends lost 5 bases and 4 bases, in that order; junction bases with no gene match: 4. CDR3 amino acids: CASSPRTGYEQYF. The CDR3 DNA, read in part, is TGTGCCAGCAGCCCCCGGACAGGGTACGAG. Combining the CDR3 with reference TRBV7-2 and TRBJ2-7 gives the whole variable domain GAGVSQSPSNKVTEKGKDVELRCDPISGHTALYWYRQSLGQGLEFLIYFQGNSAPDKSGLPSDRFSAERTGGSVSTLTIQRTQQEDSAVYLCASSPRTGYEQYFGPGTRLTVT.

About this clone itself: The read gets to within 3 residues of the CDR3 end, and the germline J gene fills in the rest. The genes are TRBV19 and TRBJ2-3, with D possibly being TRBD2 (7 bases). Germline V gene lookup returns CDR1 LNHDA and CDR2 SQIVND (reference sequence). With 3 bases removed from V and 2 bases from J, the gap between germline ends came to 9 bases. This CDR3 is 14 amino acids long. CDR3 DNA (partial): TGTGCCAGTAGTATCCGGGGGGCCACAGATACG. Protein sequence: CASSIRGATDT. The complete CDR3 sequence is CASSIRGATDTQYF.

Notes on this clone: The CDR3 end falls 3 residues outside the read, so it is completed with the germline J gene. The V gene is TRBV5-6, the J gene TRBJ2-3, with 7 bases identical to TRBD2. Trimming at V came to 5 bases and at J to 6 bases, leaving 3 bases not matched to a gene. Germline V gives CDR1 SGHDT, CDR2 YYEEEE. This CDR3 has 12 amino acids. CDR3 bases read: TGTGCCAGCAGGGCTAGCGGCGATACG. It encodes CASRASGDT. The CDR3 reads in full as CASRASGDTQYF. Together with reference TRBV5-6 and TRBJ2-3, the CDR3 gives the full variable domain: DAGVTQSPTHLIKTRGQQVTLRCSPKSGHDTVSWYQQALGQGPQFIFQYYEEEERQRGNFPDRFSGHQFPNYSSELNVNALLLGDSALYLCASRASGDTQYFGPGTRLTVL.

Details on this clone: Read sequence stops 3 residues before the CDR3 end, and the germline J gene provides the missing end. The chain has TRBV10-1 and TRBJ2-7, with D possibly being TRBD1 (6 bases). There are 16 residues in the CDR3. Germline V CDR1 and CDR2: WNHNN, SYGVQD (reference sequence). Trimming shortened V by 3 bases and J by 2 bases, and 17 bases separated the two germline ends. The CDR3 bases that were read are TGCGCCAGCAGTGACCCACAGGGAATGAACCCCTACGAG. The encoded protein is CASSDPQGMNPYE. The CDR3 in full is CASSDPQGMNPYEQYF.

The CDR3 DNA, read in part, is TGTGCCAGTAGGGGGCAAGGCGAAGGGGGCGCGAAGAGCTACGAG. Amino acid sequence: CASRGQGEGGAKSYE. The whole CDR3 reads CASRGQGEGGAKSYEQYF. This rearrangement joins TRBV19 to TRBJ2-7; 7 bases are shared with TRBD1. The CDR3 end lies 3 residues beyond the end of the read and is filled in from the germline J gene. CDR3 size: 18 residues. Germline V lookup: CDR1 LNHDA, CDR2 SQIVND (reference sequence). After removal of 6 bases from V and 3 bases from J, the junction contained 20 bases not matched to a gene.

The covered CDR3 bases are TGTGCCAGCTCACCGTCAGGGGCTTCCTACGAG. Its protein product is CASSPSGASYE. The entire CDR3 sequence reads CASSPSGASYEQYF. The rearrangement joins TRBV18 to TRBJ2-7; maybe TRBD1 (6 bases). The CDR3 end falls 3 residues outside the read, so it is completed with the germline J gene. The CDR3 consists of 14 residues. V was cut by 3 bases and J by 1 base, with 10 bases left in between. Germline V gene lookup returns CDR1 KGHSH and CDR2 LQKENI.

Comment on this clone: The read finishes 3 residues shy of the CDR3 end, and the germline J gene is used to complete it. The rearrangement uses TRBV2 and TRBJ1-2; 9 nucleotides align to TRBD1. The germline V gene has CDR1 SNHLY and CDR2 FYNNEI. This CDR3 region has 15 residues. Trimming took 2 bases from V and 4 from J; bases not matched to a gene: 5. The DNA read from the CDR3 is TGTGCCAGCAGTGAATCCGGGACAGGGTTCTATGGC. Translating it yields CASSESGTGFYG. The full CDR3 sequence reads CASSESGTGFYGYTF.

A word on this clone: From the germline J gene comes the end of the CDR3, since the read stops 3 residues before it. The rearrangement uses TRBV7-6 and TRBJ2-3, with D perhaps matching TRBD1 (8 bases). The germline V gene has CDR1 SGHVS and CDR2 FNYEAQ. CDR3 length equals 16 residues. The CDR3 sequence is CASSSGQGGGREPQYF. The sequenced part of the CDR3 DNA is TGTGCCAGCAGCTCCGGACAGGGAGGGGGGAGAGAGCCG.